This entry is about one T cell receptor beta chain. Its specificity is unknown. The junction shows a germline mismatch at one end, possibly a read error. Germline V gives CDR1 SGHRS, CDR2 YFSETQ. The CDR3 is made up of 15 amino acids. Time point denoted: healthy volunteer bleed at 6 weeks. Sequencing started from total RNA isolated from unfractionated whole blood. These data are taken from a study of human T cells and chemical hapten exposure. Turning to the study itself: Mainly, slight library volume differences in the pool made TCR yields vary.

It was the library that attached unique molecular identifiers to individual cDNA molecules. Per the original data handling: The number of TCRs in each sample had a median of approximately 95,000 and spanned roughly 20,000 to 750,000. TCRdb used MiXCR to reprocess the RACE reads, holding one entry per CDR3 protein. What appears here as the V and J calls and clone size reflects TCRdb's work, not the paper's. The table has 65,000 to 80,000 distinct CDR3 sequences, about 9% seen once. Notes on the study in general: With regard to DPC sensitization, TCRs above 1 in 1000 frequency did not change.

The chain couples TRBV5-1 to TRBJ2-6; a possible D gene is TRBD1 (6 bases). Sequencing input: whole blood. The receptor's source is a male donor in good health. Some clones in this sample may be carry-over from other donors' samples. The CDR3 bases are TGCGCCAGCAGCGCTGGGGGCTCTGGGGACAACGTCCTGACTTTC. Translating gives CASSAGGSGDNVLTF.